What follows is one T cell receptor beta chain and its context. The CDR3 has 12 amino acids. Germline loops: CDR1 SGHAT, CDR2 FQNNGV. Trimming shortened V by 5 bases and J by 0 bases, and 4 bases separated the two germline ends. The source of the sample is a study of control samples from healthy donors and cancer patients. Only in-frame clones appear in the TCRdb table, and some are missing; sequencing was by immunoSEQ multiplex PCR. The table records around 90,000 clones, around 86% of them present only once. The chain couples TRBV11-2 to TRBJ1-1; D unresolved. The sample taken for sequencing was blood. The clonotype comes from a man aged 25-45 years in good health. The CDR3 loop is CASSRMNTEAFF. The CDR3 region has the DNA TGTGCCAGCAGCCGGATGAACACTGAAGCTTTCTTT.